The 12 T cell receptor beta chains listed next were all sequenced from one sample in a study of CD4 T cells in relation to SARS-CoV-2 and coronaviruses. The unexposed donors gave CD4+ T cells in about 2010-2019, prior to COVID-19. This table comes from immunoSEQ multiplex PCR, and its TCRdb copy is limited to in-frame clones, with some not included. There are around 70,000 clones in the sample; 80% to 90% occur only once, and around 1.6% lies in the top ten. Sequencing input: memory CD4+ T cells from PBMCs. The receptors here all came from a human donor in good health.

The CDR3 nucleotides are TGTGCCAGCAGCTTAGGGGCCTCCGGCAGGGTCCATGGCTACACCTTC. This translates into CASSLGASGRVHGYTF. The rearrangement uses TRBV7-2 and TRBJ1-2; TRBD1 is a possible D gene (5 bases). Trimming removed 1 base from V and 6 bases from J, with 18 bases in between. Germline CDR1 is SGHTA and CDR2 is FQGNSA. The CDR3 is 16 amino acids. Together with reference TRBV7-2 and TRBJ1-2, the CDR3 gives the full variable domain: GAGVSQSPSNKVTEKGKDVELRCDPISGHTALYWYRQSLGQGLEFLIYFQGNSAPDKSGLPSDRFSAERTGGSVSTLTIQRTQQEDSAVYLCASSLGASGRVHGYTFGSGTRLTVV.

The chain couples TRBV25-1 to TRBJ2-7; the D is unclear. Germline lookup yields CDR1 MGHDK and CDR2 SYGVNS. V lost 7 bases and J lost 5, with 15 bases in between. The CDR3 loop spans 13 amino acids. CDR3 bases: TGTGCCAGCACTAAGCCCACCGGTGACGAGCAGTACTTC. It translates to CASTKPTGDEQYF.

This chain uses TRBV6-1 with TRBJ2-1, with a possible D match to TRBD1 (6 bases). V gave up 3 bases and J gave up 7 bases, with 10 bases separating them. The germline CDR1 and CDR2 sequences are MNHNS and SASEGT. The CDR3 consists of 13 residues. The CDR3 coding sequence is TGTGCCAGCAGTGATTTAAGGGGGAATGAGCAGTTCTTC. This encodes CASSDLRGNEQFF.

Comment on this clone: One end of the junction does not line up with germline, which may come from a read error. CDR3 sequence reads: CASSRTVNENLFF. DNA of the CDR3: TGTGCCAGCAGCCGGACAGTCAATGAAAACCTGTTTTTT. This rearrangement joins TRBV3-1 (or the pseudogene TRBV3-2) to TRBJ1-4; tentatively, D is TRBD1 (6 bases). The CDR3 length is 13 residues. In germline, CDR1 is LGHDT, CDR2 YNNKEL (reference sequence).

This rearrangement joins TRBV19 to TRBJ2-4; a possible D gene is TRBD2 (6 bases). Trimming cost V 6 bases and J 8 bases, with 11 bases left between them. The CDR3 is 12 residues long. CDR1 and CDR2 from the germline V gene are LNHDA and SQIVND (reference sequence). CDR3 residues: CASRGDLDIQYF. The CDR3 DNA follows: TGTGCCAGTAGGGGGGACTTGGACATTCAGTACTTC.

The chain carries TRBV10-3 and TRBJ1-1; no reliable D call. Germline V lookup: CDR1 ENHRY, CDR2 SYGVKD. This CDR3 has 12 residues. V lost 1 base to trimming and J lost 10 bases, with 10 bases between them. The CDR3 DNA reads as TGTGCCATCAGTGAGTTAGAGGGAGGAGCTTTCTTT. Translating gives CAISELEGGAFF.

The CDR3: CATKAGETQYF. The CDR3 coding sequence is TGTGCCACCAAAGCGGGGGAGACCCAGTACTTC. The chain carries TRBV27 and TRBJ2-5; 7 bases agree with TRBD2. V was pared by 10 bases and J by 5 bases, with 4 bases of the junction left unmatched. CDR3 length: 11 amino acids. Germline CDR1 is MNHEY and CDR2 is SMNVEV (reference sequence).

The CDR3 DNA is TGTGCCAGCTCACCCTGGACACCGCTCGACGCTAACTATGGCTACACCTTC. Encoded protein: CASSPWTPLDANYGYTF. The chain uses TRBV18 and TRBJ1-2, with D possibly being TRBD1 (5 bases). The V and J ends lost 3 bases and 0 bases respectively, with 17 bases between them. The CDR3 contains 17 residues. The V gene's germline CDR1 is KGHSH and CDR2 LQKENI. The full variable domain, in which reference TRBV18 and TRBJ1-2 provide the parts outside the CDR3, is NAGVMQNPRHLVRRRGQEARLRCSPMKGHSHVYWYRQLPEEGLKFMVYLQKENIIDESGMPKERFSAEFPKEGPSILRIQQVVRGDSAAYFCASSPWTPLDANYGYTFGSGTRLTVV.

The chain is built from TRBV29-1 and TRBJ2-4; no clear D gene. The CDR3 contains 12 residues. Germline V gene sequence: CDR1 SQVTM, CDR2 ANQGSEA. The V end lost 4 bases, the J end lost 4 bases, and 8 bases lay between the germline ends. As DNA, the CDR3 is TGCAGCGTTGGACCCGAAAAAAACATTCAGTACTTC. Protein product: CSVGPEKNIQYF.

J is TRBJ2-2 and V is TRBV9; unclear D gene. The V end lost 0 bases, the J end lost 2 bases, and 8 bases lay between the germline ends. This CDR3 comprises 15 residues. The germline V gene encodes CDR1 SGDLS and CDR2 YYNGEE. CDR3 sequence reads: CASSVVGFNTGELFF. The CDR3 DNA reads TGTGCCAGCAGCGTAGTGGGCTTTAACACCGGGGAGCTGTTTTTT.

This sequence joins TRBV30 and TRBJ2-1, with TRBD2 identical over 9 bases. Germline V CDR1 and CDR2: GTSNPN, SVGIG (reference sequence). This CDR3 contains 11 residues. Trimming cost V 8 bases and J 8 bases; bases outside gene matches: 4. The DNA for the CDR3 is TGTGCCCATAGCGGGAGTGATGAGCAGTTCTTC. It specifies CAHSGSDEQFF. The full variable domain, completed using reference TRBV30 and TRBJ2-1, is SQTIHQWPATLVQPVGSPLSLECTVEGTSNPNLYWYRQAAGRGLQLLFYSVGIGQISSEVPQNLSASRPQDRQFILSSKKLLLSDSGFYLCAHSGSDEQFFGPGTRLTVL.

This clone was seen just once. The V call is TRBV5-6, the J call TRBJ1-4, with D possibly TRBD1 on 5 matching bases. Per the germline V gene, CDR1 is SGHDT and CDR2 is YYEEEE. Trimming pared 2 bases from V and 7 bases from J, leaving 12 bases between. The CDR3 totals 14 residues. The CDR3 DNA is TGTGCCAGCAGCTTCTTCCAGGGAGGTGAAAAACTGTTTTTT. Residues: CASSFFQGGEKLFF. Supplemented by reference TRBV5-6 and TRBJ1-4, the full variable domain reads DAGVTQSPTHLIKTRGQQVTLRCSPKSGHDTVSWYQQALGQGPQFIFQYYEEEERQRGNFPDRFSGHQFPNYSSELNVNALLLGDSALYLCASSFFQGGEKLFFGSGTQLSVL.